These 20 T cell receptor beta chains came from one sample sequenced in a study of T cells after yellow fever vaccination. A single record per CDR3 protein comes from TCRdb applying MiXCR to the 5' RACE reads. The table records approximately 140,000 distinct CDR3 sequences, 7.7% of them present only once. Sequenced material: CD4+ T cells sorted from PBMCs, taken 5 days after the yellow fever booster vaccination. The receptors come from a young man who received the YFV17D yellow fever vaccine.

This clonotype has at least ten counts. The rearrangement uses TRBV28 and TRBJ2-1; D perhaps matches TRBD1 (5 bases). CDR1 MDHEN and CDR2 SYDVKM come from the germline V gene. The CDR3 has 12 amino acids. The germline V and J ends were trimmed by 10 bases and 7 bases, with 14 bases remaining between them. The CDR3 coding sequence is TGTGCCACCAACAGGATTTTGAATGAGCAGTTCTTC. Amino acid sequence: CATNRILNEQFF. The full variable domain, rest sourced from reference TRBV28 and TRBJ2-1, is DVKVTQSSRYLVKRTGEKVFLECVQDMDHENMFWYRQDPGLGLRLIYFSYDVKMKEKGDIPEGYSVSREKKERFSLILESASTNQTSMYLCATNRILNEQFFGPGTRLTVL.

As concerns this clonotype: A much larger clonotype is one base distant, so this may be a read error. The chain links TRBV6-6 to TRBJ2-5, with 7 positions matching TRBD1. Germline CDR1 reads MNHNY; CDR2 reads SVGAGI (reference sequence). The CDR3 is 13 amino acids. CDR3 DNA: TGTACCAGCAGCCGACAGGGCCAAGAGACCCAGTACTTC. Amino acid sequence: CTSSRQGQETQYF.

This clonotype was seen repeatedly, ten times or more. V is TRBV7-2 and J is TRBJ2-3; 12 positions agree with TRBD2. Germline V CDR1 and CDR2: SGHTA, FQGNSA. The CDR3 length is 15 residues. V lost 5 bases and J lost 0; bases outside the gene matches: 0. The CDR3 sequence: CASSGTSGSTDTQYF. CDR3 nucleotides: TGTGCCAGCAGCGGGACTAGCGGGAGCACAGATACGCAGTATTTT.

This clonotype was seen at least ten times. The chain has TRBV6-1 and TRBJ2-3; D unresolved. Looked up from germline, CDR1 is MNHNS and CDR2 is SASEGT. The CDR3 extends over 13 amino acids. V was clipped by 1 base and J by 6 bases, with 8 bases between them. The CDR3 sequence is CASSEGLKDTQYF. The CDR3 bases are TGTGCCAGCAGTGAAGGATTGAAGGATACGCAGTATTTT.

On this clonotype: One base away lies a much larger clone, so this may be a sequencing read error. The V gene is TRBV10-3, the J gene TRBJ2-2; possibly TRBD2 for D (6 bases). The CDR3 loop spans 14 amino acids. CDR1 and CDR2 (germline): ENHRY, SYGVKD. The CDR3: CTITGSGVTGELFF. The CDR3, as DNA: TGTACCATCACCGGGAGTGGCGTCACCGGGGAGCTGTTTTTT.

To note about this clonotype: This may be a read error, as it is one base from a much larger clone. The chain uses TRBV21-1 and TRBJ2-7; TRBD1 is the table's D call and was not checked against the DNA. TRBV21-1 is annotated as a pseudogene. This CDR3 region has 17 residues. The CDR3 region has the DNA TGTGCCAGCAGCAAACGGGGAGGGGGCGCCTGTTCCTACGAGCAGTACTTC. Translating gives CASSKRGGGACSYEQYF.

This clonotype has just a few counts. The V call is TRBV5-1, the J call TRBJ2-3; TRBD2 aligns across 9 bases. This CDR3 is built from 13 residues. The germline V gene encodes CDR1 SGHRS and CDR2 YFSETQ. The J segment lost 4 bases and the V segment lost 5 bases, leaving 2 bases of the junction unmatched. The CDR3 protein is CASSAGGPDTQYF. The CDR3 DNA sequence: TGCGCCAGCAGTGCGGGAGGGCCAGATACGCAGTATTTT. Variable domain in full (rest from reference TRBV5-1 and TRBJ2-3): KAGVTQTPRYLIKTRGQQVTLSCSPISGHRSVSWYQQTPGQGLQFLFEYFSETQRNKGNFPGRFSGRQFSNSRSEMNVSTLELGDSALYLCASSAGGPDTQYFGPGTRLTVL.

This clonotype was recorded at least ten times. The chain carries TRBV7-8 and TRBJ2-1; D may be TRBD1 (6 bases). Germline V gene sequence: CDR1 SGHVS, CDR2 FQNEAQ. The V end was cut by 5 bases, the J end by 6 bases, with 11 bases between. The CDR3 spans 13 residues. This chain's CDR3 is CASSVRGSNEQFF. Here the CDR3 DNA reads TGTGCCAGCAGCGTCAGGGGTTCCAATGAGCAGTTCTTC.

This clonotype was counted many times. The V and J genes are TRBV14 and TRBJ2-7, with a tentative D call TRBD2 (5 bases). The CDR3 is 15 amino acids. V shed 1 base and J shed 4 bases, with 14 bases lying between them. Germline loops: CDR1 SGHDN, CDR2 FVKESK. CDR3 in amino acids: CASSQVVGIAYEQYF. The CDR3 nucleotides read TGTGCCAGCAGCCAAGTGGTCGGGATCGCTTACGAGCAGTACTTC.

This clonotype has a count of ten or more. The chain links TRBV6-5 to TRBJ2-2, with D tentatively TRBD1 (6 bases). This CDR3 has 17 residues. V was shortened by 0 bases and J by 4 bases, with 15 bases between the two germline ends. Germline values: CDR1 MNHEY, CDR2 SVGAGI. CDR3 protein: CASSYSTGVALTGELFF. The CDR3 coding sequence is TGTGCCAGCAGTTACTCGACAGGCGTCGCTCTCACCGGGGAGCTGTTTTTT.

Of note for this clonotype: Since a much larger clone is just one base distant, this may be a read error. The CDR3 is CARSFGPEETQYF. CDR3 nucleotide sequence: TGTGCCAGAAGCTTTGGACCGGAAGAGACCCAGTACTTC. The chain carries TRBV11-2 and TRBJ2-5; D is undetermined. The germline CDR1 and CDR2 sequences are SGHAT and FQNNGV. The CDR3 loop spans 13 amino acids.

This clonotype occurred many times. The chain uses TRBV18 and TRBJ2-3; D remains ambiguous. Germline values: CDR1 KGHSH, CDR2 LQKENI. Deletions cut 2 bases from V and 3 bases from J, with 3 bases between. The CDR3 length is 12 residues. CDR3: CASSPKTDTQYF. CDR3 in DNA: TGTGCCAGCTCACCAAAAACAGATACGCAGTATTTT.

This clonotype was seen at least ten times. CDR3 sequence: CSAARGDFSDTQYF. Here the CDR3 DNA reads TGCAGTGCCGCCAGGGGGGACTTCTCGGATACGCAGTATTTT. The V gene is TRBV20-1, the J gene TRBJ2-3, with D tentatively TRBD1 (7 bases). The germline CDR1 and CDR2 sequences are DFQATT and SNEGSKA (reference sequence). CDR3 length equals 14 residues. Trimming cost V 6 bases and J 6 bases, with 19 bases left between them.

This clonotype was found many times. This sequence joins TRBV15 and TRBJ2-3, with TRBD2 identical over 7 bases. V dropped 5 bases and J dropped 6; count of bases not matched to a gene: 14. Germline V gene data show CDR1 as LNHNV and CDR2 as YYDKDF (reference sequence). This CDR3 region has 16 residues. The CDR3 reads CATSFRRGGRRDTQYF. The CDR3 region has the DNA TGTGCCACCAGCTTTCGGCGCGGGGGACGCCGGGATACGCAGTATTTT.

In this sample, this clonotype turned up many times. The V gene is TRBV20-1, the J gene TRBJ2-3; D gene unclear. V lost 7 bases to trimming and J lost 0 bases, with 11 bases between them. CDR3 size: 13 residues. Per germline, CDR1 DFQATT and CDR2 SNEGSKA (reference sequence). The DNA for the CDR3 is TGCAGTGTTCATACACTAAGCACAGATACGCAGTATTTT. Its protein is CSVHTLSTDTQYF.

This clonotype has a count of ten or more. The CDR3 nucleotides read TGCAGTGCCTCACCTCTTACTAGCGGGAATGCCGAGCAGTACTTC. Residues: CSASPLTSGNAEQYF. The chain combines TRBV20-1 with TRBJ2-7; 10 positions agree with TRBD2. J lost 6 bases, V lost 6 bases, and 14 bases had no gene match. Germline V gene lookup returns CDR1 DFQATT and CDR2 SNEGSKA (reference sequence). The CDR3 loop spans 15 amino acids.

The DNA for the CDR3 is TGTGCCATGAGCCCCGGGCTGGGAGGAGCTGTACAACTGTTTTTT. Residues: CAMSPGLGGAVQLFF. The chain joins TRBV5-7 to TRBJ1-4; the D is unclear. TRBV5-7 is reported as an ORF; its role is uncertain. Trimming shortened V by 9 bases and J by 12 bases, and 27 bases separated the two germline ends. There are 15 residues in the CDR3.

In this sample, this clonotype turned up many times. This chain uses TRBV20-1 with TRBJ2-1, with 7 nucleotides matching TRBD2. Germline CDR1 and CDR2: DFQATT and SNEGSKA (reference sequence). The CDR3 is 17 residues long. V lost 5 bases to trimming and J lost 0 bases; unmatched junction nucleotides: 13. CDR3 coding DNA: TGCAGTGCTTCGAAATCCGGGAGGTCCCTCTCCTACAATGAGCAGTTCTTC. Its translation is CSASKSGRSLSYNEQFF.

This clonotype was recorded a few times. This chain uses TRBV5-1 with TRBJ2-3; weak D call: TRBD1 (6 bases). V was pared by 4 bases and J by 1 base, with 13 bases between. Germline CDR1 reads SGHRS; CDR2 reads YFSETQ. The CDR3 spans 15 residues. This chain's CDR3 is CASSTGNVGTDTQYF. The CDR3, as DNA: TGCGCCAGCAGCACAGGGAATGTCGGCACAGATACGCAGTATTTT.

This clonotype was picked up many times. The CDR3 region is CSVGRNTGELFF. DNA of the CDR3: TGCAGTGTAGGGAGGAACACCGGGGAGCTGTTTTTT. The chain employs TRBV20-1 and TRBJ2-2, with a weak D call TRBD2 (5 bases). CDR3 length equals 12 residues. Germline V gene lookup returns CDR1 DFQATT and CDR2 SNEGSKA (reference sequence). Trimming left V 7 bases short and J 1 base short, with 7 bases between.